Each of the 7 T cell receptor beta chains below was sequenced from the same sample in a study of blood T cell repertoires in COVID-19. The data were produced by immunoSEQ multiplex PCR, yet TCRdb's version contains in-frame clones alone and is incomplete. This sample carries roughly 68,000 clones, roughly 84% of them seen once, and the ten largest clones take approximately 10%. The sample was peripheral blood. All receptors come from a woman in her forties or fifties with acute or convalescent COVID-19.

This clone occurred once. This sequence joins TRBV9 and TRBJ2-6, with 9 bases that match TRBD1. Germline assignment: CDR1 SGDLS and CDR2 YYNGEE. Unmatched junction bases numbered 9, after V lost 5 bases and J lost 0 bases. The CDR3 length is 18 residues. The CDR3 nucleotides are TGTGCCAGCAGTCCCGGGGGACAGGGAATCTCTGGGGCCAACGTCCTGACTTTC. Translation: CASSPGGQGISGANVLTF. The full variable domain, completed using reference TRBV9 and TRBJ2-6, is DSGVTQTPKHLITATGQRVTLRCSPRSGDLSVYWYQQSLDQGLQFLIQYYNGEERAKGNILERFSAQQFPDLHSELNLSSLELGDSALYFCASSPGGQGISGANVLTFGAGSRLTVL.

This clone was found once. V usage is TRBV11-3 and J usage is TRBJ1-1; D is unresolved. Germline V CDR1 and CDR2: SGHNT, YENEEA. The CDR3 is 13 residues long. The V and J ends lost 6 bases and 1 base respectively, with 9 bases between them. The CDR3 sequence is CASSSTGNTEAFF. For the CDR3, the DNA is TGTGCCAGCAGTTCAACGGGGAACACTGAAGCTTTCTTT.

This clone was detected only a few times. This rearrangement joins TRBV4-1 to TRBJ2-7; 7 positions agree with TRBD1. The CDR3 spans 15 residues. In germline, CDR1 is MGHRA, CDR2 YSYEKL. Losses at the gene ends were 2 bases for V and 2 bases for J; bases not matched to a gene: 6. CDR3 bases: TGCGCCAGCAGCCAATACGACAGGGAAACCTACGAGCAGTACTTC. The encoded protein is CASSQYDRETYEQYF.

The rearrangement links TRBV6-6 to TRBJ2-5, with a possible D match to TRBD2 (5 bases). Trimming pared 8 bases from V and 1 base from J, leaving 20 bases between. CDR1 is MNHNY, CDR2 SVGAGI, per germline (reference sequence). The CDR3 is 16 amino acids. For the CDR3, the DNA is TGTGCCAGCTTCGATCGTAGGCCAACTAGCCAAGAGACCCAGTACTTC. Amino acid sequence: CASFDRRPTSQETQYF.

The chain combines TRBV5-1 with TRBJ1-6, with 10 bases lining up with TRBD1. This CDR3 is built from 15 residues. The V gene's germline CDR1 is SGHRS and CDR2 YFSETQ. V lost 1 base to trimming and J lost 10 bases; unmatched junction nucleotides: 5. CDR3 nucleotide sequence: TGCGCCAGCAGCTTGTACGGGACAGGGGAATCACCCCTCCACTTT. Translated, it gives CASSLYGTGESPLHF.

This clone was seen a single time. The chain couples TRBV7-9 to TRBJ1-5; D not certain. The CDR3 is 12 amino acids. Trimming took 1 base from V and 6 from J, leaving 4 bases between them. Germline lookup yields CDR1 SEHNR and CDR2 FQNEAQ (reference sequence). CDR3 bases: TGTGCCAGCAGCTTAGGTAGTCAGCCCCAGCATTTT. It is translated as CASSLGSQPQHF.

The CDR3 DNA sequence: TGCAGCGCCCACGGGGGAGGAACTAATGAAAAACTGTTTTTT. Its translation: CSAHGGGTNEKLFF. V usage is TRBV29-1 and J usage is TRBJ1-4; the D gene is possibly TRBD1 (5 bases). Trimming stripped 7 bases from V and 1 base from J, with 13 bases between. CDR3 length equals 14 residues. Germline V gene data show CDR1 as SQVTM and CDR2 as ANQGSEA.